One and the same sample provided the 7 T cell receptor beta chains below, sequenced in a study of CD8 T cells in Susac syndrome (dated by TCRdb to the late 2010s). The library was made by the immunoSEQ multiplex PCR assay. RNA was extracted using the RNeasy kit, and roughly 0.45 to 1 ug of the RNA was reverse transcribed with random hexamers. Using fastp at Q25 and MiXCR, TCRdb reprocessed the public reads and kept productive beta chains. Rows are combined by CDR3 protein, so each entry shows the most common genes and DNA. Across this sample there are some 58,000 distinct CDR3 sequences, with just under 95% seen only once. The biggest ten clones account for roughly 0.8% of the sample. The sequenced material came from CD8+ T cells from PBMCs. All receptors come from a human donor with Susac syndrome.

The J gene is TRBJ2-5, the V gene TRBV30; D uncertain. CDR3 length: 10 amino acids. The germline V gene has CDR1 GTSNPN and CDR2 SVGIG (reference sequence). V lost 1 base and J lost 5, with 2 bases in between. The CDR3 region has the DNA TGTGCCTGGAGTGGGGAGACCCAGTACTTC. Its translation: CAWSGETQYF. Drawing the rest from reference TRBV30 and TRBJ2-5, the complete variable domain is SQTIHQWPATLVQPVGSPLSLECTVEGTSNPNLYWYRQAAGRGLQLLFYSVGIGQISSEVPQNLSASRPQDRQFILSSKKLLLSDSGFYLCAWSGETQYFGPGTRLLVL.

This clonotype was seen a single time. At one end, the junction sequence differs from germline, possibly due to a read error. The rearrangement uses TRBV12-3 or TRBV12-4 and TRBJ1-3, with 8 bases fitting TRBD1. The CDR3 has 11 amino acids. CDR3 DNA: TGTGCCAGCAGTACTGGGACAGGATATGATTTT. This sequence encodes CASSTGTGYDF.

The V and J genes are TRBV7-3 and TRBJ2-1, with 11 bases matching TRBD2. V dropped 1 base and J dropped 8; count of bases not matched to a gene: 7. The CDR3 spans 16 residues. CDR1 SGHTA and CDR2 FQGTGA come from the germline V gene. CDR3 nucleotides: TGTGCCAGCAGCTTAAGGTCCCTAGCGGGGGGAGATGAGCAGTTCTTC. It translates to CASSLRSLAGGDEQFF.

This chain links TRBV4-2 with TRBJ2-7, with 9 bases fitting TRBD2. The V gene's germline CDR1 is LGHNA and CDR2 YNFKEQ. V lost 2 bases, J lost 5 bases, and 7 bases stayed unmatched. The CDR3 consists of 15 residues. The CDR3 sequence is CASSQQRGAPDEQYF. As DNA, the CDR3 is TGTGCCAGCAGCCAACAGCGGGGGGCCCCGGACGAGCAGTACTTC.

This chain connects TRBV20-1 to TRBJ2-3; TRBD2 might be the D (7 bases). Trimming took off 0 bases at V and 4 bases at J, with 17 bases between the two ends. The CDR3 consists of 16 residues. The germline CDR1 and CDR2 sequences are DFQATT and SNEGSKA (reference sequence). In DNA, the CDR3 is TGCAGTGCTAGAGATCTAGGGGGGGCCCGATCAGATACGCAGTATTTT. This encodes CSARDLGGARSDTQYF.

This chain uses TRBV12-3 or TRBV12-4 with TRBJ2-7; 8 bases align to TRBD2. V lost 5 bases, J lost 2 bases, and 5 bases stayed unmatched. The CDR3 extends over 14 amino acids. CDR3 sequence reads: CASSTGGAPYEQYF. CDR3 DNA sequence: TGTGCCAGCAGTACCGGGGGGGCCCCCTACGAGCAGTACTTC.

The chain combines TRBV5-1 with TRBJ2-2, with 14 nucleotides matching TRBD2. The length of the CDR3 is 17 residues. Per the germline V gene, CDR1 is SGHRS and CDR2 is YFSETQ. V dropped 3 bases and J dropped 0; count of bases not matched to a gene: 1. The CDR3 reads CASSWTSGGSNTGELFF. CDR3 nucleotides: TGCGCCAGCAGCTGGACTAGCGGGGGGTCGAACACCGGGGAGCTGTTTTTT. The entire variable domain, with the rest obtained from reference TRBV5-1 and TRBJ2-2, is as follows: KAGVTQTPRYLIKTRGQQVTLSCSPISGHRSVSWYQQTPGQGLQFLFEYFSETQRNKGNFPGRFSGRQFSNSRSEMNVSTLELGDSALYLCASSWTSGGSNTGELFFGEGSRLTVL.